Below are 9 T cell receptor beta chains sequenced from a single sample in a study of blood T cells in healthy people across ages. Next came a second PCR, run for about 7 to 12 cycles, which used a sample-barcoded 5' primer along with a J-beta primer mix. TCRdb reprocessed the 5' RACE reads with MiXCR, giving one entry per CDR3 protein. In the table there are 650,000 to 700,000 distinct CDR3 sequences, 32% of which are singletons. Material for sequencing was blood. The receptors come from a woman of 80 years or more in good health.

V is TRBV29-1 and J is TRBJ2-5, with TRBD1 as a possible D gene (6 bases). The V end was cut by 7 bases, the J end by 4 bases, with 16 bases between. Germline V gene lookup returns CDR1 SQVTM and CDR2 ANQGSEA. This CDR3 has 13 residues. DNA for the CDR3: TGCAGCGCGGACAGTGGGAGTGGAGAGACCCAGTACTTC. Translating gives CSADSGSGETQYF.

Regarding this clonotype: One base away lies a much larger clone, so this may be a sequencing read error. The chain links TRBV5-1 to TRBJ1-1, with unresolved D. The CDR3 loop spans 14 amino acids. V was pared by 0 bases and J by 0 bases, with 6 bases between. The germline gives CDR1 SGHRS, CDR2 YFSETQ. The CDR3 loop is CASSLVRLNTEAFF. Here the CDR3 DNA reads TGCGCCAGCAGCTTGGTTAGGTTGAACACTGAAGCTTTCTTT.

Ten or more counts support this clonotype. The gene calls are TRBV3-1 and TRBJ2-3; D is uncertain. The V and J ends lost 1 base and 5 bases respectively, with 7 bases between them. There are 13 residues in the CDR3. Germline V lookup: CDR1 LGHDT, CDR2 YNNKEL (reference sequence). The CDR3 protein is CASSQAVGDTQYF. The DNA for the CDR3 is TGTGCCAGCAGCCAAGCTGTGGGAGATACGCAGTATTTT.

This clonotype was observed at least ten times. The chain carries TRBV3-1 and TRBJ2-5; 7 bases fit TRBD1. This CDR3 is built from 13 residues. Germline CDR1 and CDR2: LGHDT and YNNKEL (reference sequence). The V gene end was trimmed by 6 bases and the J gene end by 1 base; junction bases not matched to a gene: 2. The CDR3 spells CASRQGVQETQYF. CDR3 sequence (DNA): TGTGCCAGCAGGCAGGGGGTCCAAGAGACCCAGTACTTC.

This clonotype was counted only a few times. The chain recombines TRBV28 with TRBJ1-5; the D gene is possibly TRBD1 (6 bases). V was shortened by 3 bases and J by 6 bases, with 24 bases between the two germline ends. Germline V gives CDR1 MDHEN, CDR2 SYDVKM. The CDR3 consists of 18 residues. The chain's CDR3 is CASSFARGGAGASQPQHF. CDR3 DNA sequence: TGTGCCAGCAGTTTCGCTCGTGGGGGCGCGGGGGCGAGTCAGCCCCAGCATTTT.

The CDR3 spells CASSASTGNEQFF. The CDR3 nucleotides are TGTGCCAGCAGCGCCTCCACTGGGAATGAGCAGTTCTTC. J is TRBJ2-1 and V is TRBV9; no reliable D call. This CDR3 contains 13 residues. Germline V gives CDR1 SGDLS, CDR2 YYNGEE. With 3 bases removed from V and 7 bases from J, the gap between germline ends came to 11 bases.

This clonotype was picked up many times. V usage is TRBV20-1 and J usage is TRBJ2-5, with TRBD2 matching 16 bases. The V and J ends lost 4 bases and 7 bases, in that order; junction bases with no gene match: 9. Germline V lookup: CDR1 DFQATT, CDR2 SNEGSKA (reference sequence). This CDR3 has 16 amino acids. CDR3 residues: CSAKGTSGGASTTQYF. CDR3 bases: TGCAGTGCTAAGGGGACTAGCGGGGGGGCCTCAACGACCCAGTACTTC.

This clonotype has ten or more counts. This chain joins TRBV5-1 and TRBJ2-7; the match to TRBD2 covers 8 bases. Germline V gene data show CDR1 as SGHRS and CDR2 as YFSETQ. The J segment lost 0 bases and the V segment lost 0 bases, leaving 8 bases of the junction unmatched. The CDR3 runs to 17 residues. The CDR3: CASSLERAGGFSYEQYF. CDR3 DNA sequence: TGCGCCAGCAGCTTGGAGCGCGCGGGGGGCTTCTCCTACGAGCAGTACTTC.

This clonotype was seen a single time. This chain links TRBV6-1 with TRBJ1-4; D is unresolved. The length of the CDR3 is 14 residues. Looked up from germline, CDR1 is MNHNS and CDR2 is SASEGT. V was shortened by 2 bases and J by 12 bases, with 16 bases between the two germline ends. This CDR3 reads CASSEIYDGLQLFF. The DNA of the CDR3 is TGTGCCAGCAGTGAAATTTATGACGGCCTCCAACTGTTTTTT.